In its sample, the clone carrying this T cell receptor beta chain was seen many times. Its matching antigen is unknown. These data come from a study of T cells in Graves' hyperthyroidism and ophthalmopathy. Study-wide results and caveats: Separation of ophthalmopathy from stable hyperthyroidism was achieved by a 13 V-J model. Ophthalmopathy prediction by the model preceded onset by a median approximately six months.

The V and J ends lost 7 bases and 2 bases, in that order; junction bases with no gene match: 13. The CDR3 consists of 19 residues. Per germline, CDR1 KGHDR and CDR2 SFDVKD. Using RNA transcripts as the source, TCR beta CDR3 regions were amplified. HTBI primers were employed in a first-round RT-PCR of the TCR CDR3. TCRdb recomputed calls from the multiplex PCR reads with MiXCR, one row per CDR3 protein. The sample comprises 250,000 to 300,000 distinct CDR3 sequences, roughly 15% of which are singletons, and about an eighth rests with the top ten. Input material: blood. V is TRBV24-1 and J is TRBJ2-1, with 13 bases aligning to TRBD2. The clonotype comes from a woman aged 40 to 50 with Graves' hyperthyroidism that later progressed to Graves' ophthalmopathy. Here the CDR3 reads CATSNPGLAGPKPYNEQFF. The CDR3 DNA is TGTGCCACCAGCAACCCGGGACTAGCGGGACCCAAACCCTACAATGAGCAGTTCTTC.